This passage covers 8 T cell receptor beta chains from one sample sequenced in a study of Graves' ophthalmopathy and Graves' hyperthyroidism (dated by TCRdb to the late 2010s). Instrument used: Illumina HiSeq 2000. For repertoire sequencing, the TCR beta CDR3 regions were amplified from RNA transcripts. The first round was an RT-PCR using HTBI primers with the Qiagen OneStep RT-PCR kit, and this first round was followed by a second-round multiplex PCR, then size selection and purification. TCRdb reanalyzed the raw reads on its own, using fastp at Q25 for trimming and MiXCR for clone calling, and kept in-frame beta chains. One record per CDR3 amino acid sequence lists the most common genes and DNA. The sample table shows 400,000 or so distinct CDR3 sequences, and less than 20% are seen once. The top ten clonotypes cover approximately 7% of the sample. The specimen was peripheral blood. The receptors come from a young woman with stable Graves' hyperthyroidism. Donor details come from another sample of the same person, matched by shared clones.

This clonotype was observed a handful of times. The CDR3 protein is CASSYGWGDSQTYEQYF. CDR3 sequence (DNA): TGTGCCAGCAGTTACGGTTGGGGGGACTCTCAAACCTACGAGCAGTACTTC. V is TRBV6-5 and J is TRBJ2-7, with D perhaps TRBD2 (6 bases). The CDR3 is 17 residues long. The germline gives CDR1 MNHEY, CDR2 SVGAGI. The V end lost 2 bases, the J end lost 2 bases, and 19 bases lay between the germline ends.

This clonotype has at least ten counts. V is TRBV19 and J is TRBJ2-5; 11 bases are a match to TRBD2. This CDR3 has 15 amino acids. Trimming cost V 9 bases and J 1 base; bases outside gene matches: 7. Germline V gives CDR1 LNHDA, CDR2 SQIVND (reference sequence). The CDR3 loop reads CASSPLAGGQETQYF. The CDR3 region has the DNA TGTGCCAGCAGCCCTCTAGCGGGAGGCCAAGAGACCCAGTACTTC. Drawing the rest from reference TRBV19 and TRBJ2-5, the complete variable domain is DGGITQSPKYLFRKEGQNVTLSCEQNLNHDAMYWYRQDPGQGLRLIYYSQIVNDFQKGDIAEGYSVSREKKESFPLTVTSAQKNPTAFYLCASSPLAGGQETQYFGPGTRLLVL.

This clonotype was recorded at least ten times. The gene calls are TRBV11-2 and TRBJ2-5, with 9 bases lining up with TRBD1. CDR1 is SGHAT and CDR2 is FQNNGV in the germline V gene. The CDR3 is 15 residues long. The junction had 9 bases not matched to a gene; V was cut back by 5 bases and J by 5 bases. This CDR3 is CASSANRGRMETQYF. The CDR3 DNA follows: TGTGCCAGCAGCGCGAACAGGGGGCGAATGGAGACCCAGTACTTC.

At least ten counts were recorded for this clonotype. The CDR3, as DNA: TGTGCCAGCGCCCAGGGGGACAGCTACGAGCAGTACTTC. Translating gives CASAQGDSYEQYF. The chain carries TRBV6-1 and TRBJ2-7; 7 bases match TRBD1. CDR1 is MNHNS, CDR2 SASEGT, per germline. The CDR3 length is 13 residues. V lost 8 bases, J lost 3 bases, and 7 bases stayed unmatched.

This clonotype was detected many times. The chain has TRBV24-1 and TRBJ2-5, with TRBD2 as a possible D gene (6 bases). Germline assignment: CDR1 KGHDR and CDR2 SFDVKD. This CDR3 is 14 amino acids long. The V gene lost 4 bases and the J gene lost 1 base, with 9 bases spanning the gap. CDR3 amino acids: CATSEEGTQETQYF. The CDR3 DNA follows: TGTGCCACCAGTGAGGAGGGGACCCAAGAGACCCAGTACTTC.

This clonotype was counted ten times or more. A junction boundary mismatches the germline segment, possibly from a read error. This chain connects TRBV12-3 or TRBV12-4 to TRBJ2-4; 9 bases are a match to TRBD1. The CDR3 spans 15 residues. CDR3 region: CASSRRTGDEDIKYF. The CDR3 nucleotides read TGTGCCAGCAGCAGACGGACAGGGGATGAGGACATTAAGTACTTC.

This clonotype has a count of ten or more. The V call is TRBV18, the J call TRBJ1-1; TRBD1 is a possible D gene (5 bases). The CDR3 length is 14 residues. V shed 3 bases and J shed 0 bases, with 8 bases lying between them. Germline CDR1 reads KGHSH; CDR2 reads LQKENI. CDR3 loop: CASSPDNMNTEAFF. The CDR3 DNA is TGTGCCAGCTCACCGGACAACATGAACACTGAAGCTTTCTTT. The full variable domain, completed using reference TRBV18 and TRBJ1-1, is NAGVMQNPRHLVRRRGQEARLRCSPMKGHSHVYWYRQLPEEGLKFMVYLQKENIIDESGMPKERFSAEFPKEGPSILRIQQVVRGDSAAYFCASSPDNMNTEAFFGQGTRLTVV.

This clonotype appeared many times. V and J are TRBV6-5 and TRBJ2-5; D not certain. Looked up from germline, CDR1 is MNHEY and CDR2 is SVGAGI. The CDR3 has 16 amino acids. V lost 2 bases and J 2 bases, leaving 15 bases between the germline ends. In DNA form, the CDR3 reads TGTGCCAGCAGTTACCCGACTCGTAGATTGCAAGAGACCCAGTACTTC. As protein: CASSYPTRRLQETQYF.